A single sample is the source of the 30 T cell receptor beta chains below, sequenced in a study of human T cells and chemical hapten exposure. The time point denotes: patch test 3, about 24 weeks after DPC sensitization. Treatment described: therapeutic diphenylcyclopropenone sensitization with weekly scalp DPC. TCRdb reanalysed the RACE reads using MiXCR and keeps one entry per CDR3 protein. This sample has about 76,000 distinct CDR3 sequences, with 10% to 15% found just once. Material: whole blood, obtained in connection with sensitization to the hapten diphenylcyclopropenone (DPC). The receptors were sampled from a woman in her forties or fifties with alopecia areata. Some clones in this sample may be carry-over from other donors' samples.

This clonotype was seen repeatedly, ten times or more. The chain recombines TRBV2 with TRBJ2-3, with D tentatively TRBD2 (5 bases). V lost 1 base and J lost 5, with 13 bases in between. CDR3 length: 15 amino acids. Germline V gene sequence: CDR1 SNHLY, CDR2 FYNNEI. DNA of the CDR3: TGTGCCAGCAGTGAAGTGGCGTCGGGGAGAGATACGCAGTATTTT. It specifies CASSEVASGRDTQYF.

This clonotype was picked up many times. V is TRBV29-1 and J is TRBJ2-6; 7 bases align to TRBD1. Trimming took 4 bases from V and 0 from J; bases not matched to a gene: 6. Germline V lookup: CDR1 SQVTM, CDR2 ANQGSEA. This CDR3 has 16 amino acids. CDR3 nucleotide sequence: TGCAGCGTTGCGGACAGGCTAAGCTCTGGGGCCAACGTCCTGACTTTC. Encoded protein: CSVADRLSSGANVLTF.

The V and J genes are TRBV2 and TRBJ2-1, with D perhaps TRBD2 (6 bases). The CDR3 loop spans 14 amino acids. Germline-derived CDR1 and CDR2 are SNHLY and FYNNEI. The V end lost 8 bases, the J end lost 4 bases, and 15 bases lay between the germline ends. Written as DNA, the CDR3 is TGTGCCAGCCGAACTAGCATTTCGTACAATGAGCAGTTCTTC. Its translation is CASRTSISYNEQFF.

CDR3 sequence: CASSLVAVNTEAFF. In DNA form, the CDR3 reads TGTGCCAGCAGCTTAGTGGCGGTGAACACTGAAGCTTTCTTT. This rearrangement joins TRBV7-2 to TRBJ1-1; D unclear. This CDR3 spans 14 amino acids. Germline assignment: CDR1 SGHTA and CDR2 FQGNSA. The V end was cut by 1 base, the J end by 0 bases, with 6 bases between. The full variable domain, its missing parts supplied by reference TRBV7-2 and TRBJ1-1, is GAGVSQSPSNKVTEKGKDVELRCDPISGHTALYWYRQSLGQGLEFLIYFQGNSAPDKSGLPSDRFSAERTGGSVSTLTIQRTQQEDSAVYLCASSLVAVNTEAFFGQGTRLTVV.

In its sample, this clonotype was seen a few times. V is TRBV7-9 and J is TRBJ2-7; TRBD2 matches 12 bases. The CDR3 contains 17 residues. V trimming: 3 bases; J trimming: 3 bases; junction bases outside the gene matches: 9. Germline V gene data show CDR1 as SEHNR and CDR2 as FQNEAQ (reference sequence). Here the CDR3 DNA reads TGTGCCAGCAGCTTCACTGGTCGGACTAGCGGGAACTACGAGCAGTACTTC. Translation: CASSFTGRTSGNYEQYF.

This clonotype was found many times. This chain uses TRBV19 with TRBJ1-5; 9 bases line up with TRBD1. CDR3 length: 16 residues. V was pared by 4 bases and J by 4 bases, with 8 bases of the junction left unmatched. Germline CDR1 LNHDA, CDR2 SQIVND (reference sequence). The CDR3 sequence is CASSREQGARNQPQHF. CDR3 bases: TGTGCCAGTAGTAGGGAACAGGGGGCAAGAAATCAGCCCCAGCATTTT.

This clonotype was detected many times. The genes are TRBV5-6 and TRBJ1-1, with 8 bases matching TRBD1. After removal of 7 bases from V and 10 bases from J, the junction contained 12 bases not matched to a gene. This CDR3 spans 13 amino acids. Germline CDR1 reads SGHDT; CDR2 reads YYEEEE. Here the CDR3 reads CASGRQGRYLAFF. The CDR3 nucleotides are TGTGCCAGCGGGAGACAGGGGCGATATTTAGCTTTCTTT.

The chain couples TRBV6-1 to TRBJ2-5; D unresolved. This CDR3 contains 13 residues. The V end was cut by 6 bases, the J end by 0 bases, with 8 bases between. Germline loops: CDR1 MNHNS, CDR2 SASEGT. CDR3 DNA: TGTGCCAGCAGCCGTGTGTACCAAGAGACCCAGTACTTC. This gives the protein CASSRVYQETQYF.

The genes are TRBV6-4 and TRBJ1-1; D remains ambiguous. CDR3 length: 11 residues. V was trimmed by 7 bases and J by 7 bases, leaving 10 bases between them. From germline, CDR1 is MRHNA and CDR2 SNTAGT. CDR3 sequence reads: CASTGGGEAFF. The CDR3 DNA is TGTGCCAGCACCGGAGGCGGTGAAGCTTTCTTT.

The V call is TRBV20-1, the J call TRBJ1-1, with D possibly TRBD1 on 5 matching bases. The CDR3 totals 14 residues. The germline V and J ends were trimmed by 2 bases and 2 bases, with 12 bases remaining between them. CDR1 is DFQATT and CDR2 is SNEGSKA in the germline V gene (reference sequence). The CDR3 is CSARTGTKNTEAFF. CDR3 nucleotide sequence: TGCAGTGCTAGAACCGGGACCAAAAACACTGAAGCTTTCTTT.

Many counts were recorded for this clonotype. This chain joins TRBV27 and TRBJ2-7, with a weak D call TRBD1 (6 bases). This CDR3 is 12 amino acids long. Germline values: CDR1 MNHEY, CDR2 SMNVEV (reference sequence). Trimming took 4 bases from V and 6 from J, leaving 10 bases between them. The CDR3 DNA sequence: TGTGCCAGCAGTTGGCCACAGGGCGAGCAGTACTTC. Residues: CASSWPQGEQYF.

This clonotype has at least ten counts. The chain joins TRBV27 to TRBJ1-5; no clear D gene. Germline V CDR1 and CDR2: MNHEY, SMNVEV (reference sequence). This CDR3 has 13 amino acids. V was shortened by 2 bases and J by 7 bases, with 9 bases between the two germline ends. This CDR3 is CASSLAGVQPQHF. The CDR3 region has the DNA TGTGCCAGCAGTTTAGCGGGTGTACAGCCCCAGCATTTT.

In this sample, this clonotype turned up a few times. An end of the junction does not agree with germline; a read error may underlie this. The chain employs TRBV5-4 and TRBJ1-2; possibly TRBD1 for D (5 bases). Germline CDR1 is SGHNT and CDR2 is YYREEE (reference sequence). The CDR3 loop spans 15 amino acids. DNA for the CDR3: TGTGCCAGCAGCTTGGGAGGGGATCCCATCTATGGCTATACCTTC. This encodes CASSLGGDPIYGYTF.

The chain combines TRBV28 with TRBJ1-3; D unresolved. The germline V gene has CDR1 MDHEN and CDR2 SYDVKM. The CDR3 consists of 15 residues. V was trimmed by 5 bases and J by 7 bases, leaving 18 bases between them. Written as DNA, the CDR3 is TGTGCCAGCAGTATGTCCCAGGATGGTGGTAACACCATATATTTT. Translation gives CASSMSQDGGNTIYF.

This clonotype turned up a few times. The chain employs TRBV27 and TRBJ2-6; D call uncertain. V dropped 3 bases and J dropped 1 base, with 10 bases sitting between them. CDR1 and CDR2 from the germline V gene are MNHEY and SMNVEV (reference sequence). The CDR3 length is 16 residues. The CDR3 DNA follows: TGTGCCAGCAGTTTTCGCCAGTTTTCTGGGGCCAACGTCCTGACTTTC. It codes for CASSFRQFSGANVLTF.

This clonotype has at least ten counts. The gene calls are TRBV21-1 and TRBJ2-5. TRBV21-1 is a documented pseudogene. The CDR3 sequence is 12 residues long. The CDR3 DNA sequence: TGTGCCAGCAGCAAAACGGGAGAGACCCAGTACTTC. Amino acid sequence: CASSKTGETQYF.

Only a few counts were recorded for this clonotype. This chain joins TRBV3-1 and TRBJ2-1; no clear D gene. CDR3 length: 14 residues. Looked up from germline, CDR1 is LGHDT and CDR2 is YNNKEL (reference sequence). Trimming took 2 bases from V and 6 from J, leaving 11 bases between them. The CDR3 DNA reads TGTGCCAGCAGCCAAAGACTCGCCTTCAATGAGCAGTTCTTC. This sequence encodes CASSQRLAFNEQFF.

This chain links TRBV7-2 with TRBJ2-1; 9 nucleotides match TRBD2. The CDR3 totals 15 residues. V was clipped by 4 bases and J by 4 bases; unmatched bases: 5. Per germline, CDR1 SGHTA and CDR2 FQGNSA. The DNA for the CDR3 is TGTGCCAGCAGCTCCTCTAGCGGGAAGTACAATGAGCAGTTCTTC. Amino acids: CASSSSSGKYNEQFF. Using reference TRBV7-2 and TRBJ2-1 for the parts outside the CDR3, the full variable domain is GAGVSQSPSNKVTEKGKDVELRCDPISGHTALYWYRQSLGQGLEFLIYFQGNSAPDKSGLPSDRFSAERTGGSVSTLTIQRTQQEDSAVYLCASSSSSGKYNEQFFGPGTRLTVL.

This clonotype came up a few times. The rearrangement links TRBV13 to TRBJ1-1; D not resolved. CDR3 size: 13 residues. Germline V gene sequence: CDR1 PRHDT, CDR2 FYEKMQ (reference sequence). Trimming left V 5 bases short and J 3 bases short, with 10 bases between. The CDR3 sequence is CASSLRSYTEAFF. In nucleotides, the CDR3 is TGTGCCAGCAGCCTCCGGTCATACACTGAAGCTTTCTTT.

This clonotype was found many times. The V call is TRBV29-1, the J call TRBJ2-3; TRBD1 matches 7 bases. The CDR3 loop spans 13 amino acids. Germline trimming cut 4 bases from V and 6 bases from J; bases unmatched to any gene: 7. Germline V gene lookup returns CDR1 SQVTM and CDR2 ANQGSEA. For the CDR3, the DNA is TGCAGCGTTGGCACAGGGGCGAGCGATACGCAGTATTTT. It is translated as CSVGTGASDTQYF.

This clonotype was recorded at least ten times. The J gene is TRBJ2-1, the V gene TRBV20-1; the match to TRBD2 covers 10 bases. The length of the CDR3 is 14 residues. Germline V gives CDR1 DFQATT, CDR2 SNEGSKA (reference sequence). CDR3 sequence: CSYNGPSGSDEQFF. The DNA of the CDR3 is TGCAGCTACAATGGGCCTAGCGGGAGCGATGAGCAGTTCTTC.

The J gene is TRBJ2-1, the V gene TRBV5-1, with D possibly being TRBD2 (5 bases). V dropped 7 bases and J dropped 0 bases, with 17 bases sitting between them. This CDR3 spans 16 amino acids. The germline CDR1 and CDR2 sequences are SGHRS and YFSETQ. CDR3 in amino acids: CASRVDGVSSYNEQFF. The CDR3 bases are TGCGCCAGCCGGGTAGACGGGGTAAGCTCCTACAATGAGCAGTTCTTC.

This clonotype showed up many times. This chain links TRBV19 with TRBJ2-6; tentative D call: TRBD1 (6 bases). Germline V gene data show CDR1 as LNHDA and CDR2 as SQIVND (reference sequence). There are 15 residues in the CDR3. V gave up 7 bases and J gave up 2 bases, with 12 bases separating them. The CDR3 region is CASTPTGTGANVLTF. DNA for the CDR3: TGTGCCAGTACCCCAACAGGGACTGGGGCCAACGTCCTGACTTTC.

The gene calls are TRBV6-2 or TRBV6-3 and TRBJ1-1, with D possibly matching TRBD1 (5 bases). The CDR3 runs to 15 residues. From germline, CDR1 is MNHEY and CDR2 SVGEGT. The V end was cut by 2 bases, the J end by 1 base, with 11 bases between. The CDR3 region has the DNA TGTGCCAGCAGTTACGGGGGGTCGGGGAACACTGAAGCTTTCTTT. Translating it yields CASSYGGSGNTEAFF.

As regards this clonotype: One base away lies a much larger clone, so this may be a sequencing read error. CDR3 amino acids: CASSYAGAVQETQYF. DNA for the CDR3: TGTGCCAGCAGTTACGCGGGGGCAGTGCAAGAGACCCAGTACTTC. V usage is TRBV6-5 and J usage is TRBJ2-5; TRBD2 might be the D (7 bases). V dropped 2 bases and J dropped 2 bases, with 12 bases sitting between them. Per germline, CDR1 MNHEY and CDR2 SVGAGI. CDR3 length: 15 residues.

The chain has TRBV3-1 and TRBJ1-3, with D hard to call. Trimming removed 0 bases at V and 3 bases at J, with 6 bases between. The germline V gene has CDR1 LGHDT and CDR2 YNNKEL (reference sequence). CDR3 length equals 14 residues. CDR3: CASSQDSFGNTIYF. DNA of the CDR3: TGTGCCAGCAGCCAAGACAGTTTTGGAAACACCATATATTTT.

This clonotype was seen a handful of times. The chain carries TRBV2 and TRBJ1-6; D is unclear. The germline gives CDR1 SNHLY, CDR2 FYNNEI. The CDR3 consists of 15 residues. V was trimmed by 4 bases and J by 7 bases, leaving 14 bases between them. CDR3 protein: CASSASGLANSPLHF. The CDR3 DNA follows: TGTGCCAGCAGTGCGTCCGGACTTGCCAATTCACCCCTCCACTTT. Using reference TRBV2 and TRBJ1-6 for the parts outside the CDR3, the full variable domain is EPEVTQTPSHQVTQMGQEVILRCVPISNHLYFYWYRQILGQKVEFLVSFYNNEISEKSEIFDDQFSVERPDGSNFTLKIRSTKLEDSAMYFCASSASGLANSPLHFGNGTRLTVT.

This clonotype was seen ten or more times. The chain joins TRBV2 to TRBJ1-3; perhaps TRBD1 as D (5 bases). The V end lost 7 bases, the J end lost 1 base, and 23 bases lay between the germline ends. CDR1 SNHLY and CDR2 FYNNEI come from the germline V gene. The CDR3 totals 18 residues. CDR3 nucleotides: TGTGCCAGCATGTCGGTCGCTTACAGGAGACAATCTGGAAACACCATATATTTT. As protein: CASMSVAYRRQSGNTIYF.

V is TRBV29-1 and J is TRBJ1-4, with D unresolved. V lost 5 bases and J lost 5, with 6 bases in between. Per the germline V gene, CDR1 is SQVTM and CDR2 is ANQGSEA. This CDR3 region has 11 residues. In nucleotides, the CDR3 is TGCAGCGTTAAGGAGAATGAAAAACTGTTTTTT. Protein sequence: CSVKENEKLFF.

This clonotype was observed many times. This chain links TRBV6-5 with TRBJ1-2; 11 bases fit TRBD1. The V gene end was trimmed by 2 bases and the J gene end by 5 bases; junction bases not matched to a gene: 7. The CDR3 consists of 16 residues. Germline lookup yields CDR1 MNHEY and CDR2 SVGAGI. For the CDR3, the DNA is TGTGCCAGCAGTTACCGGTCCGGGACAGGGGGATATGGCTACACCTTC. It translates to CASSYRSGTGGYGYTF.